The T cell receptor beta chain under discussion was sequenced for a study of T cell responses to AZD1222 COVID-19 vaccine (dated by TCRdb to 2020 to 2023). Looking at the study overall: A total of under 250 trial participants underwent TCR sequencing, of whom about 200 had received two doses of AZD1222 and around 25 had received two doses of the MenACWY control vaccine. Trial participants were enrolled into age subgroups of 18-55, 56-69 and 70-plus years, which contained around 150, 29 and 61 TCR-sequenced participants, respectively. What the research found in general, with its limitations: No day 14 peak-response samples were available, so repertoires were characterized only after the peak T cell response. Reportedly, close to half of the unique spike-specific TCRs recognized epitopes lying outside the regions that are mutated in the B.1.351 and B.1.1.7 variants. In the small 56-69-year group, the increase in depth fell short of significance, most likely because of low power. Spike-specific TCR breadth and depth rose significantly after two AZD1222 doses compared with day 0 and with MenACWY recipients. The vaccine-associated CD4 TCRs covered the entire spike protein, and the dominant responses fell in regions 160-218 and 743-854. Conclusions about previously exposed vaccinees are limited, since just 6 or 7 AZD1222 recipients were seropositive for SARS-CoV-2 at baseline. Participants were mostly white British, with more females than males. The authors suggested clonal diversity may have been underestimated.

About this clone itself: Its antigen target is currently unknown. No qualities accompany the bases; no much larger clone lies one base away.

Including cysteine and phenylalanine, the CDR3 has 16 amino acids. The sequence is cut down to CDR3 DNA, 48 bases in frame from base 1. CDR1 and CDR2 were assigned from the germline V gene (reference sequence) as SGHKS and YYEKEE. V is pruned by 5 bases and J by 14 bases, leaving 24 bases of the junction without a gene match. The sample's time point, from its label and the paper: about 28 days (+/-7) after the second vaccine dose. Because spike-specific TCR depth and breadth did not differ between the two schedules, AZD1222 recipients who got a second dose at roughly 4 weeks were pooled with those who got a second dose at roughly 12 weeks. Samples from vaccinated people were obtained from the UK trials COV001 and COV002, which included a single-blind randomized controlled phase 2/3 trial of AZD1222 (ChAdOx1 nCoV-19) in healthy adults. For TCRbeta chain sequencing, PBMC samples were collected from trial participants at day 0 and at day 28 after the second dose.

The CDR3 regions of human TCRbeta chains were subjected to immunosequencing. From the authors' description of their analysis: TCRs in the repertoires were matched against a reference library of SARS-CoV-2-specific TCRs that had been generated with the MIRA antigen-specificity platform. Breadth was defined as the fraction of unique TCRs that were SARS-CoV-2-associated, and depth was defined as the fraction of total T cells that were SARS-CoV-2-associated. Using the MIRA data, every spike-specific TCR was mapped to the spike region that the TCR reacted to and assigned to either a CD4 or a CD8 class. Log10-transformed breadth and depth values were compared by one-way ANOVA with Sidak's multiple comparisons tests. TCRdb stores this immuneACCESS table with in-frame sequences only. Part of the clones is absent; in the studies checked, under half of the shortfall reflects unresolved V genes, and no reason is known for the rest. The DNA was the basis for D and trimming; V, J and clone size are from that table. The sample data list about 35,000 clones, and more than 75% of these were observed just once. Approximately 11% of the sample rests with the top ten.

This TCR was recovered from an adult who received the AZD1222 COVID-19 vaccine. The source material was peripheral blood, sampled 28 days after the second AZD1222 dose. The chain is assembled from TRBV5-5 and TRBJ2-5; 7 middle bases align to TRBD2. The sequenced DNA is TGTGCCAGCAGTCCGAGGGAGGGGCGCGCGGCCTCCCCCGTATACTTC. The resulting protein is CASSPREGRAASPVYF.